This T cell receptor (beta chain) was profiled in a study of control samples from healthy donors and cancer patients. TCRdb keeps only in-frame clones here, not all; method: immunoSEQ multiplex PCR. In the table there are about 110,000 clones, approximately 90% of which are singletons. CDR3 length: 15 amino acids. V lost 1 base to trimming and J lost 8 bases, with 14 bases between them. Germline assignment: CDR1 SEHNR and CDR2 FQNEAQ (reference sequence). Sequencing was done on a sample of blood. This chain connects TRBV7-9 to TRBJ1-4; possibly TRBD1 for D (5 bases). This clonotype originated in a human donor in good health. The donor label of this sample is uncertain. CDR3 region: CASSLDLGVSEKLFF. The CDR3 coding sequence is TGTGCCAGCAGCTTAGATTTGGGGGTGAGCGAAAAACTGTTTTTT.